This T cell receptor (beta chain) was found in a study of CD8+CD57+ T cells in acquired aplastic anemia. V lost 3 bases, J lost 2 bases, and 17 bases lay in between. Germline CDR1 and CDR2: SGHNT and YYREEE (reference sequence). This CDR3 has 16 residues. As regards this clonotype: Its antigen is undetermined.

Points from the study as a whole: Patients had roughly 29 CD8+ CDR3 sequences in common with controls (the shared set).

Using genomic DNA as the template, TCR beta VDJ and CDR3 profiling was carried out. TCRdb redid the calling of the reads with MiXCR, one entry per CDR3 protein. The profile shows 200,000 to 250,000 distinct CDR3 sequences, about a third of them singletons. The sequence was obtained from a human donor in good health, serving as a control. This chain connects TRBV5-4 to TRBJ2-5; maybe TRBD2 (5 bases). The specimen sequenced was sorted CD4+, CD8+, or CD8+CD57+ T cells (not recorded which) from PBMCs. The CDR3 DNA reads TGTGCCAGCAGCTCGGGGATTATTGGGGTGCAAGAGACCCAGTACTTC. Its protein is CASSSGIIGVQETQYF.